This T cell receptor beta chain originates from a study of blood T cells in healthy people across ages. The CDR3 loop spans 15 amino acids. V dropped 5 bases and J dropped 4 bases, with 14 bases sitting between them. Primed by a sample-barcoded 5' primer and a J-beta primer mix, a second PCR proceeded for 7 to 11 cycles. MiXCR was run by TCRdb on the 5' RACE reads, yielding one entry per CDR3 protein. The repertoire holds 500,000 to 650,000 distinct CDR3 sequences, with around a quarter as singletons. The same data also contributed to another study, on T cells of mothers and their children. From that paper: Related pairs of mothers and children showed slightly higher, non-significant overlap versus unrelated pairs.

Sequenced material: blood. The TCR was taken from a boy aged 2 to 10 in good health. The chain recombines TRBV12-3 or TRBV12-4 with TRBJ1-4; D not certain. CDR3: CASSLSWSRNEKLFF. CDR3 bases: TGTGCCAGCAGTCTATCGTGGAGCCGTAATGAAAAACTGTTTTTT.